In its sample, the clone carrying this T cell receptor beta chain was seen a few times. Its antigen is not known. These data belong to a study of T-cell reconstitution after alpha-beta-depleted transplantation in children. The germline CDR1 and CDR2 sequences are MDHEN and SYDVKM. CDR3 length equals 16 residues. V lost 5 bases to trimming and J lost 4 bases; unmatched junction nucleotides: 10. Study outcomes and limitations: It was reported that alpha-beta T cells came from several hundred expanded graft clones (about two months after transplant). Fresh T-cell production supplied most of the T-cell counts and diversity seen one year after transplant.

Unique molecular identifiers featured in how the TCRbeta library was prepared. TCRdb re-analysed the PCR reads in MiXCR, keeping a single row per CDR3 protein. The sample holds some 350,000 distinct CDR3 sequences, around 15% seen once. The chain joins TRBV28 to TRBJ2-7, with 11 positions matching TRBD2. This clonotype was obtained from a male patient aged 2 to 10 who had a stem cell transplant for acute lymphoblastic leukemia, so the T cells may come from the graft donor. Sequencing was performed on PBMCs, mostly from graft donor cells, taken 360 days after TCRalphabeta/CD19-depleted stem cell transplant. CDR3 sequence reads: CASSTTTSGSRYEQYF. The CDR3 nucleotides read TGTGCCAGCAGTACCACCACTAGCGGGAGTCGTTACGAGCAGTACTTC.